The 6 T cell receptor beta chains below were found in one sample sequenced in a study of blood T cell repertoires in COVID-19. The assay was immunoSEQ multiplex PCR, and TCRdb's table has in-frame clones only and misses some. The sample has a few hundred thousand clones, approximately 89% seen once. The specimen sequenced was peripheral blood. The receptor set was obtained from a woman aged 45-65 years with acute or convalescent COVID-19.

The CDR3 sequence is CASRETRTDTQYF. The CDR3 DNA follows: TGTGCCAGCAGGGAGACTAGAACAGATACGCAGTATTTT. This sequence joins TRBV2 and TRBJ2-3, with a possible D match to TRBD2 (6 bases). The V gene's germline CDR1 is SNHLY and CDR2 FYNNEI. Trimming removed 6 bases at V and 3 bases at J, with 10 bases between. CDR3 size: 13 residues.

J is TRBJ1-2 and V is TRBV5-1, with 7 bases that match TRBD1. There are 13 residues in the CDR3. V trimming: 4 bases; J trimming: 4 bases; junction bases outside the gene matches: 4. In germline, CDR1 is SGHRS, CDR2 YFSETQ. The CDR3 region has the DNA TGCGCCAGCAGCAGGGACAGAGTCTATGGCTACACCTTC. It is translated as CASSRDRVYGYTF.

DNA of the CDR3: TGCAGCGTTGAAGATCTAGGAGTGCAGTTCTTC. Translated, it gives CSVEDLGVQFF. This chain links TRBV29-1 with TRBJ2-1; D is uncertain. Per germline, CDR1 SQVTM and CDR2 ANQGSEA. V was cut by 0 bases and J by 12 bases, with 9 bases left in between. CDR3 length: 11 amino acids.

This clone has a single count. This rearrangement joins TRBV11-3 to TRBJ2-1, with 11 bases fitting TRBD2. V lost 5 bases to trimming and J lost 6 bases; unmatched junction nucleotides: 3. Germline CDR1 is SGHNT and CDR2 is YENEEA. This CDR3 is built from 14 residues. For the CDR3, the DNA is TGTGCCAGCAGCCCCGGACTAGCGGGCAATGAGCAGTTCTTC. Its protein product is CASSPGLAGNEQFF.

The chain joins TRBV7-8 to TRBJ1-6; no clear D. Germline values: CDR1 SGHVS, CDR2 FQNEAQ. Trimming took off 4 bases at V and 8 bases at J, with 6 bases between the two ends. There are 12 residues in the CDR3. The CDR3 protein is CASSSRDSPLHF. The DNA for the CDR3 is TGTGCCAGCAGCTCAAGAGATTCACCCCTCCACTTT. Supplemented by reference TRBV7-8 and TRBJ1-6, the full variable domain reads GAGVSQSPRYKVAKRGQDVALRCDPISGHVSLFWYQQALGQGPEFLTYFQNEAQLDKSGLPSDRFFAERPEGSVSTLKIQRTQQEDSAVYLCASSSRDSPLHFGNGTRLTVT.

The gene calls are TRBV7-9 and TRBJ2-5, with 7 nucleotides matching TRBD2. The germline CDR1 and CDR2 sequences are SEHNR and FQNEAQ (reference sequence). Germline trimming cut 9 bases from V and 0 bases from J; bases unmatched to any gene: 7. The CDR3 is 14 amino acids. The CDR3, as DNA: TGTGCCAGTCTAAGCGGGACGAACCAAGAGACCCAGTACTTC. Protein product: CASLSGTNQETQYF. Based on the CDR3 plus reference TRBV7-9 and TRBJ2-5, the full variable domain is DTGVSQNPRHKITKRGQNVTFRCDPISEHNRLYWYRQTLGQGPEFLTYFQNEAQLEKSRLLSDRFSAERPKGSFSTLEIQRTEQGDSAMYLCASLSGTNQETQYFGPGTRLLVL.